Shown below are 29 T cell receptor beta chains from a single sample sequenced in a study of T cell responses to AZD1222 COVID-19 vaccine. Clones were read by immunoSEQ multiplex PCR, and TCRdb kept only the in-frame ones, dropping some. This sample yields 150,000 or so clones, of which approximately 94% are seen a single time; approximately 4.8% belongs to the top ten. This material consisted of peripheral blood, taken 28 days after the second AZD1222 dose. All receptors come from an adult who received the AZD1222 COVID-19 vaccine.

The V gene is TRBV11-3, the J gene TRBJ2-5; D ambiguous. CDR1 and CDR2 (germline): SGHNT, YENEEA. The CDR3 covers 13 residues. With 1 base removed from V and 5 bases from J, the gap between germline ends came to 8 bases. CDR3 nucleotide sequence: TGTGCCAGCAGCTTAGTTGCGTGGGAGACCCAGTACTTC. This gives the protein CASSLVAWETQYF.

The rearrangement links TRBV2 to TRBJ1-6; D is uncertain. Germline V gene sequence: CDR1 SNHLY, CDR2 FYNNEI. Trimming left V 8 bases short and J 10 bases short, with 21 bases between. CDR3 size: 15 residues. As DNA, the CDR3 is TGTGCCAGCCAGCAGAACCAGAGCCCCCAATCACCCCTCCACTTT. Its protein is CASQQNQSPQSPLHF.

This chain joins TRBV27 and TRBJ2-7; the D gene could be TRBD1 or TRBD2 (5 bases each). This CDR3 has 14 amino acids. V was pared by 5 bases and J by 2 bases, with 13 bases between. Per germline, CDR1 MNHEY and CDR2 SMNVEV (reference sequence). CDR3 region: CASSPPGTAYEQYF. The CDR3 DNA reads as TGTGCCAGCAGTCCGCCCGGGACGGCCTACGAGCAGTACTTC.

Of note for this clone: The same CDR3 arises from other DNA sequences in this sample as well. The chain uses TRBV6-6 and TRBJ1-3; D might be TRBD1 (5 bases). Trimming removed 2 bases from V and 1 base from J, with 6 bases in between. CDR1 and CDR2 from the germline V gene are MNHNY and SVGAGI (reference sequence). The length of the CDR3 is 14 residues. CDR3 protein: CASSYGGSGNTIYF. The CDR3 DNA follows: TGTGCCAGCAGTTACGGGGGGTCTGGAAACACCATATATTTT.

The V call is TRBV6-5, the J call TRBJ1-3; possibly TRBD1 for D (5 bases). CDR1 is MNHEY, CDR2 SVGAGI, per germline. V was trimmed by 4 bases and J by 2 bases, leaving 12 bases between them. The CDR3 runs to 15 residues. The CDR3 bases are TGTGCCAGCAGTTCCCCCGGGGGGGCTGGAAACACCATATATTTT. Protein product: CASSSPGGAGNTIYF.

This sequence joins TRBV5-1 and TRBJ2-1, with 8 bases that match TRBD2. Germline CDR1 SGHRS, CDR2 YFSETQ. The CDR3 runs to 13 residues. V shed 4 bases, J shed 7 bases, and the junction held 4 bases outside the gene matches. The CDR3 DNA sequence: TGCGCCAGCAGCCTGGGACTAGGGAATGAGCAGTTCTTC. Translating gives CASSLGLGNEQFF. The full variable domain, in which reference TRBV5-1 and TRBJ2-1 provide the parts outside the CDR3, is KAGVTQTPRYLIKTRGQQVTLSCSPISGHRSVSWYQQTPGQGLQFLFEYFSETQRNKGNFPGRFSGRQFSNSRSEMNVSTLELGDSALYLCASSLGLGNEQFFGPGTRLTVL.

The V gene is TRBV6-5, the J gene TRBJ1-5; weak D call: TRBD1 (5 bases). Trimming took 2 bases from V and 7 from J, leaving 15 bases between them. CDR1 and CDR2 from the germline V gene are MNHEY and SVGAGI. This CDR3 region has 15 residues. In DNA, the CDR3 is TGTGCCAGCAGTTACGATTGGGGGGAAGGCCAGCCCCAGCATTTT. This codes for CASSYDWGEGQPQHF.

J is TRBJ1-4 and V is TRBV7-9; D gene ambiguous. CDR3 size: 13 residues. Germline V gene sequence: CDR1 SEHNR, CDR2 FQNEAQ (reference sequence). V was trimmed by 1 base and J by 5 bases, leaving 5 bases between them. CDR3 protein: CASSLGLNEKLFF. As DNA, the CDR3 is TGTGCCAGCAGCTTAGGCCTAAATGAAAAACTGTTTTTT.

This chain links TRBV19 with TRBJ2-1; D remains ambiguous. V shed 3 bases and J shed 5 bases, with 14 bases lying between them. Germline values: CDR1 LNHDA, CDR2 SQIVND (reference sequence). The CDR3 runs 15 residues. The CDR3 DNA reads TGTGCCAGTAGTATTTTCCCGGAGACGGACAATGAGCAGTTCTTC. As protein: CASSIFPETDNEQFF.

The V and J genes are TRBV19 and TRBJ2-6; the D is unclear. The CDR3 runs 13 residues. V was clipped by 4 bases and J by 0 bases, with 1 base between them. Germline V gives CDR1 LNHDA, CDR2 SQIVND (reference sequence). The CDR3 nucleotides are TGTGCCAGTAGTAACTCTGGGGCCAACGTCCTGACTTTC. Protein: CASSNSGANVLTF.

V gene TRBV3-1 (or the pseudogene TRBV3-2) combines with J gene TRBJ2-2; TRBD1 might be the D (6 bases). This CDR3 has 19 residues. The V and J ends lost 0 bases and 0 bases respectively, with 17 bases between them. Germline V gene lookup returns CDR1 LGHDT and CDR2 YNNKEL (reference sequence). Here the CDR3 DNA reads TGTGCCAGCAGCCAAGATTTCCCGACAGGCACCGCGAACACCGGGGAGCTGTTTTTT. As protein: CASSQDFPTGTANTGELFF.

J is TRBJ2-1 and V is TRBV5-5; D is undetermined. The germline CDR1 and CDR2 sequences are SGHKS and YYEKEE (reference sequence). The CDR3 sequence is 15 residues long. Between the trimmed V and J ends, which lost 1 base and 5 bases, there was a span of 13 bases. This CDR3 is CASSLFPAPNNEQFF. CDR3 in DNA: TGTGCCAGCAGCTTGTTCCCCGCCCCGAACAATGAGCAGTTCTTC.

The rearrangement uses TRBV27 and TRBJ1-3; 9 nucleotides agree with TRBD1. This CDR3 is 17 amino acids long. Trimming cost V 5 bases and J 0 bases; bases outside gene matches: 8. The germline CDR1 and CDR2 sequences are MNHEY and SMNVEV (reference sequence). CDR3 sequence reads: CASSRRDRVNSGNTIYF. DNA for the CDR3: TGTGCCAGCAGTCGCAGGGACAGGGTCAACTCTGGAAACACCATATATTTT.

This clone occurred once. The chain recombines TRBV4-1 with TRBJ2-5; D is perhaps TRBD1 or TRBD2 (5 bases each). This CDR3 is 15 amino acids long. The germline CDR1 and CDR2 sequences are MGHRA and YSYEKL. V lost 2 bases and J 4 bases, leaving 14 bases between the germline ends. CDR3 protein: CASSQTGTPAETQYF. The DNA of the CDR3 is TGCGCCAGCAGCCAAACCGGGACCCCCGCAGAGACCCAGTACTTC.

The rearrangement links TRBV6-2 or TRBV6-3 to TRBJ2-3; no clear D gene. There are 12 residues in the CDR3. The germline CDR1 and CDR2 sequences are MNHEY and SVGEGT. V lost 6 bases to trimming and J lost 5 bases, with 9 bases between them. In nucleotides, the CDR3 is TGTGCCAGCAGCCCCAGGCGAGATACGCAGTATTTT. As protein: CASSPRRDTQYF.

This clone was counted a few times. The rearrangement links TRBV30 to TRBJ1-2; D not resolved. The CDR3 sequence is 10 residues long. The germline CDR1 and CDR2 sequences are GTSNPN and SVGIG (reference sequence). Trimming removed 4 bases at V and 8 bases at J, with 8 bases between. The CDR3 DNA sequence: TGTGCCTGGATAACGGGAGGCTACACCTTC. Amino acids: CAWITGGYTF.

CDR3 nucleotide sequence: TGTGCCAGCAGTCCGGACAGGGGGGCCTACGAGCAGTACTTC. It is translated as CASSPDRGAYEQYF. This chain links TRBV7-2 with TRBJ2-7; 10 bases map to TRBD1. Germline values: CDR1 SGHTA, CDR2 FQGNSA. The CDR3 is 14 amino acids. V lost 6 bases to trimming and J lost 2 bases; unmatched junction nucleotides: 4.

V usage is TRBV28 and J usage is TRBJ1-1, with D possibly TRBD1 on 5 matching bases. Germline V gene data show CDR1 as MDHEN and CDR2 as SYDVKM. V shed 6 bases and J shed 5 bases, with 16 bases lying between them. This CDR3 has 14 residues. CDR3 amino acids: CASSLTDAETEAFF. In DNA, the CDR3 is TGTGCCAGCAGCCTGACAGATGCTGAAACTGAAGCTTTCTTT.

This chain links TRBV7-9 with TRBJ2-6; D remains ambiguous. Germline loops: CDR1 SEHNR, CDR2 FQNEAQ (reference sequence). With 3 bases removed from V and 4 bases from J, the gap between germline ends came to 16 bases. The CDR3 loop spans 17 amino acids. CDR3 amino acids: CASSFSRAYAGANVLTF. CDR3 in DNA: TGTGCCAGCAGCTTCTCCCGGGCTTACGCAGGGGCCAACGTCCTGACTTTC.

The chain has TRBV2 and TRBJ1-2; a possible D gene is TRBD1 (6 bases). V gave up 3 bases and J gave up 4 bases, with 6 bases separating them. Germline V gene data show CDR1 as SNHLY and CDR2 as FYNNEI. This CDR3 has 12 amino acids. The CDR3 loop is CASSDRGYGYTF. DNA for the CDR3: TGTGCCAGCAGTGACAGGGGCTATGGCTACACCTTC.

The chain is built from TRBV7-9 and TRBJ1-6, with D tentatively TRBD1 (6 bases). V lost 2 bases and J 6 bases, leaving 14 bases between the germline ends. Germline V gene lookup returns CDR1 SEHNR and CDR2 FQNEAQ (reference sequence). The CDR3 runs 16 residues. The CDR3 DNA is TGTGCCAGCAGCTTAATGGGGACAACCAGTAATTCACCCCTCCACTTT. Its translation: CASSLMGTTSNSPLHF.

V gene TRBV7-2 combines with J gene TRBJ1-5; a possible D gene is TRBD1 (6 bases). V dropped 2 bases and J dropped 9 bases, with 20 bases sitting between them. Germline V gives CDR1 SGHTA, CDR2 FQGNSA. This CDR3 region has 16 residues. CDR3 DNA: TGTGCCAGCAGCTTATATAAACAGGGAAGAATGTGGCCCCAGCATTTT. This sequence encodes CASSLYKQGRMWPQHF.

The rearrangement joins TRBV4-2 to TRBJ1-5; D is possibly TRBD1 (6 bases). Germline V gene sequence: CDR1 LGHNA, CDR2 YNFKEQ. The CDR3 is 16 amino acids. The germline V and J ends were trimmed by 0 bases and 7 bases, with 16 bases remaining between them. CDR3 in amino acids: CASSQEGGGLGQPQHF. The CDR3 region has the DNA TGTGCCAGCAGCCAAGAAGGAGGGGGGCTCGGGCAGCCCCAGCATTTT.

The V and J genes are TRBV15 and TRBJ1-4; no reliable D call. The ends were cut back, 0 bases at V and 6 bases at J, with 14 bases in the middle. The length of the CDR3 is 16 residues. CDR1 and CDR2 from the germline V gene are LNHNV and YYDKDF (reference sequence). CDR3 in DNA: TGTGCCACCAGCAGAGACCGCGACCTTGGGTATGAAAAACTGTTTTTT. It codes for CATSRDRDLGYEKLFF. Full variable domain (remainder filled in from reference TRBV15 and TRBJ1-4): DAMVIQNPRYQVTQFGKPVTLSCSQTLNHNVMYWYQQKSSQAPKLLFHYYDKDFNNEADTPDNFQSRRPNTSFCFLDIRSPGLGDTAMYLCATSRDRDLGYEKLFFGSGTQLSVL.

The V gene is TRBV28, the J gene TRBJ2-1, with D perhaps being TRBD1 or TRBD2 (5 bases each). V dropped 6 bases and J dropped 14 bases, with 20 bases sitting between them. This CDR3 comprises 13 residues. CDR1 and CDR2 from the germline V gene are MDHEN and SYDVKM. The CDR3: CASRPNTTGRKFF. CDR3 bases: TGTGCCAGCAGGCCAAACACAACGGGACGGAAGTTCTTC.

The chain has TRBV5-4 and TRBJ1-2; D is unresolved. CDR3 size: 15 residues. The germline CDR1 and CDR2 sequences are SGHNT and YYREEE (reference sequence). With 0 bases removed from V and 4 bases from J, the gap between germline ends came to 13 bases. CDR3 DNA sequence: TGTGCCAGCAGCTTGGTTGGCGGAGGGCCCTATGGCTACACCTTC. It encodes CASSLVGGGPYGYTF.

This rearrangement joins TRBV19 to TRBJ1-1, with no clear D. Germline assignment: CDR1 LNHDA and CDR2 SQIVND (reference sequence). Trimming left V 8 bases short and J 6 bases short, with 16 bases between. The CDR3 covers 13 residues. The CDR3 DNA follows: TGTGCCAGTTCCCTGTGGAGAGGCGCTGAAGCTTTCTTT. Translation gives CASSLWRGAEAFF.

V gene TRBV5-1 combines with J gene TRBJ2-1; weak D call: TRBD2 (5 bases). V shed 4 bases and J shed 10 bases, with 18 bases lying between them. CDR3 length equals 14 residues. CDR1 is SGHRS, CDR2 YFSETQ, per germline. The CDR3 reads CASSPSFGGGEQFF. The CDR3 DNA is TGCGCCAGCAGCCCCTCATTTGGAGGAGGAGAGCAGTTCTTC.

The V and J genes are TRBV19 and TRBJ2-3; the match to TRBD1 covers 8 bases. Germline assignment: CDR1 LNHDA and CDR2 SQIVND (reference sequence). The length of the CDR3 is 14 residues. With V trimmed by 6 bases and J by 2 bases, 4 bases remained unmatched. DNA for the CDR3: TGTGCCAGTAGCAGACAGGGGTCCACAGATACGCAGTATTTT. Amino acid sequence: CASSRQGSTDTQYF.